This TCR beta chain was found in a study of cytomegalovirus exposure and HLA in healthy donors. Across the study: Drawn from HLA-typed donors, 80 million to 100 million unique TCRs were held in an early data release. Study observations and caveats: Most of the CMV-associated TCR beta chains (in a later analysis) appeared to be HLA-restricted. The classifier, whose performance was assessed in both the original and validation cohorts, reportedly diagnosed cytomegalovirus status with high specificity and sensitivity.

Use of 60 Vbeta and 13 Jbeta primers characterized the PCR. In the original analysis: In a later analysis, of 70 million to 85 million unique beta chains, about 11 million appeared in at least two donors. Here immunoSEQ multiplex PCR was the method, and the copy in TCRdb shows in-frame clones only, minus some. V, J and clone size were drawn from that table, and D and trimming were deduced from the DNA. This sample has some 170,000 clones, with roughly 80% found just once. Note on this clone: Its antigen is currently unknown.

Germline loops: CDR1 MNHNS, CDR2 SASEGT. The CDR3 runs to 15 residues. The V end was cut by 2 bases, the J end by 0 bases, with 11 bases between. Material: PBMCs. V gene TRBV6-1 combines with J gene TRBJ2-7; possibly TRBD2 for D (7 bases). The sequence derives from a girl aged 2 to 9 in good health and CMV-seropositive. The CDR3 coding sequence is TGTGCCAGCAGTGAATCCGGGGGGCACTCCTACGAGCAGTACTTC. Its translation is CASSESGGHSYEQYF.